The 14 T cell receptor beta chains given below trace back to one sample, sequenced in a study of blood T cell repertoires in COVID-19. Assay: immunoSEQ multiplex PCR; the TCRdb copy retains only in-frame clones and omits some. The sample has around 100,000 clones, approximately 84% seen once. The material sequenced was peripheral blood. The receptors were sampled from a human donor in a cohort sampled during active COVID-19.

The chain carries TRBV29-1 and TRBJ2-7; 11 bases are shared with TRBD1. Per germline, CDR1 SQVTM and CDR2 ANQGSEA. After removal of 7 bases from V and 0 bases from J, the junction contained 5 bases not matched to a gene. This CDR3 comprises 14 residues. CDR3 in amino acids: CSAGGQGASYEQYF. The CDR3 DNA follows: TGCAGCGCCGGCGGACAGGGGGCCTCCTACGAGCAGTACTTC.

The chain uses TRBV19 and TRBJ2-7; D uncertain. The V gene's germline CDR1 is LNHDA and CDR2 SQIVND (reference sequence). The CDR3 has 11 amino acids. With 8 bases removed from V and 5 bases from J, the gap between germline ends came to 10 bases. CDR3 nucleotide sequence: TGTGCCAGTGGAGCCTGGGACGAGCAGTACTTC. This sequence encodes CASGAWDEQYF.

The V gene is TRBV4-3, the J gene TRBJ2-7; the D gene is possibly TRBD1 (6 bases). CDR3 size: 14 residues. Trimming pared 1 base from V and 3 bases from J, leaving 10 bases between. CDR1 is LGHNA and CDR2 is YSLEER in the germline V gene. The CDR3 sequence is CASSQGPQGYEQYF. The CDR3 DNA reads TGCGCCAGCAGCCAAGGGCCACAGGGCTACGAGCAGTACTTC.

The rearrangement uses TRBV18 and TRBJ1-4; TRBD1 matches 8 bases. CDR1 is KGHSH and CDR2 is LQKENI in the germline V gene. This CDR3 is 15 amino acids long. V was clipped by 1 base and J by 5 bases; unmatched bases: 3. The CDR3 here is CASSPRDRWNEKLFF. Here the CDR3 DNA reads TGTGCCAGCTCACCACGGGACAGGTGGAATGAAAAACTGTTTTTT.

This CDR3 is CASSEALRVTNEKLFF. The CDR3 coding sequence is TGTGCCAGCAGTGAAGCGCTTCGGGTGACTAATGAAAAACTGTTTTTT. The rearrangement links TRBV6-1 to TRBJ1-4, with D unclear. V was cut by 0 bases and J by 2 bases, with 10 bases left in between. Germline V gives CDR1 MNHNS, CDR2 SASEGT. The CDR3 runs 16 residues.

This clone was observed a few times. The chain has TRBV19 and TRBJ2-5; D is perhaps TRBD2 (5 bases). Germline values: CDR1 LNHDA, CDR2 SQIVND (reference sequence). Trimming took off 5 bases at V and 5 bases at J, with 9 bases between the two ends. The CDR3 is made up of 12 amino acids. CDR3 DNA: TGTGCCAGTAGTGCTTCTAGCGAGACCCAGTACTTC. Amino acid sequence: CASSASSETQYF.

The chain uses TRBV5-4 and TRBJ2-7; 14 nucleotides line up with TRBD2. J was trimmed by 3 bases and V by 1 base; bases with no gene match: 9. Germline V gene data show CDR1 as SGHNT and CDR2 as YYREEE (reference sequence). This CDR3 is built from 18 residues. The CDR3 DNA reads TGTGCCAGCAGCTTGCCCCTAGGGACTAGCGGGGGAATCTACGAGCAGTACTTC. As protein: CASSLPLGTSGGIYEQYF. Based on the CDR3 plus reference TRBV5-4 and TRBJ2-7, the full variable domain is ETGVTQSPTHLIKTRGQQVTLRCSSQSGHNTVSWYQQALGQGPQFIFQYYREEENGRGNFPPRFSGLQFPNYSSELNVNALELDDSALYLCASSLPLGTSGGIYEQYFGPGTRLTVT.

The gene calls are TRBV4-1 and TRBJ1-2, with 7 nucleotides matching TRBD1. CDR1 is MGHRA, CDR2 YSYEKL, per germline. The CDR3 totals 14 residues. The V segment lost 0 bases and the J segment 6 bases; nucleotides outside the gene matches: 4. CDR3 sequence reads: CASSQEAGGDGYTF. The CDR3 DNA reads as TGCGCCAGCAGCCAAGAGGCAGGGGGAGATGGCTACACCTTC.

The chain employs TRBV15 and TRBJ2-7, with TRBD2 matching over 12 bases. J was trimmed by 1 base and V by 9 bases; bases with no gene match: 1. The CDR3 spans 13 residues. Germline V lookup: CDR1 LNHNV, CDR2 YYDKDF (reference sequence). CDR3 amino acids: CATGLAGSYEQYF. The CDR3, as DNA: TGTGCCACTGGACTAGCGGGGTCCTACGAGCAGTACTTC. Filled out from reference TRBV15 and TRBJ2-7, the complete variable domain reads DAMVIQNPRYQVTQFGKPVTLSCSQTLNHNVMYWYQQKSSQAPKLLFHYYDKDFNNEADTPDNFQSRRPNTSFCFLDIRSPGLGDTAMYLCATGLAGSYEQYFGPGTRLTVT.

The chain couples TRBV7-2 to TRBJ1-1; 10 nucleotides match TRBD1. V was clipped by 2 bases and J by 6 bases; unmatched bases: 15. Germline CDR1 and CDR2: SGHTA and FQGNSA. This CDR3 is 18 amino acids long. Here the CDR3 reads CASSLLGTGVPRVAEAFF. The CDR3 region has the DNA TGTGCCAGCAGCTTACTCGGGACAGGGGTCCCGCGGGTGGCTGAAGCTTTCTTT.

The rearrangement uses TRBV2 and TRBJ1-1, with D hard to call. Trimming pared 6 bases from V and 6 bases from J, leaving 11 bases between. This CDR3 region has 12 residues. Looked up from germline, CDR1 is SNHLY and CDR2 is FYNNEI. The CDR3 here is CASSVVRAEAFF. In nucleotides, the CDR3 is TGTGCCAGCAGCGTTGTGAGGGCTGAAGCTTTCTTT.

The CDR3 DNA is TGTGCCTGGGACAGGGGATCCTCCTACGCCATATATTTT. Translation gives CAWDRGSSYAIYF. The rearrangement joins TRBV30 to TRBJ1-3, with 8 bases matching TRBD1. With V trimmed by 5 bases and J by 11 bases, 11 bases remained unmatched. This CDR3 contains 13 residues. Germline lookup yields CDR1 GTSNPN and CDR2 SVGIG (reference sequence).

This chain joins TRBV7-2 and TRBJ1-2, with a tentative D call TRBD1 (6 bases). V shed 2 bases and J shed 0 bases, with 13 bases lying between them. Looked up from germline, CDR1 is SGHTA and CDR2 is FQGNSA. CDR3 length: 16 residues. The CDR3 is CASSLSSGGANYGYTF. In DNA, the CDR3 is TGTGCCAGCAGCTTATCTTCGGGGGGCGCTAACTATGGCTACACCTTC.

V and J are TRBV10-1 and TRBJ1-4; a possible D gene is TRBD1 (6 bases). The germline V gene encodes CDR1 WNHNN and CDR2 SYGVQD (reference sequence). Trimming removed 2 bases from V and 8 bases from J, with 12 bases in between. This CDR3 comprises 14 residues. The CDR3 loop reads CASSETGTREKLFF. The CDR3 DNA follows: TGCGCCAGCAGTGAGACCGGGACAAGAGAAAAACTGTTTTTT.